These 30 T cell receptor beta chains came from one sample sequenced in a study of beta chain features in type 1 diabetes. Points from the study as a whole: There was a moderate but significant shortening of TCRB CDR3s in all four CD4+ subsets of Type 1 diabetes patients.

Since all of the isolated RNA was reverse transcribed, expressed TCRB transcripts were what got sequenced. Assay: immunoSEQ multiplex PCR; the TCRdb copy retains only in-frame clones and omits some. The sample shows 640,000 or so clones, around 15% of them seen only once. The antigens these receptors bind are not known. Sequenced input: naive CD4+ T cells from blood. The receptors derive from a man younger than 30 with type 1 diabetes.

Only a few counts were recorded for this clone. This chain uses TRBV2 with TRBJ2-5; 8 bases line up with TRBD2. Trimming removed 7 bases from V and 5 bases from J; junction bases left unmatched: 6. Germline CDR1 and CDR2: SNHLY and FYNNEI. The CDR3 consists of 13 residues. CDR3: CASTRSGGETQYF. The CDR3 nucleotides read TGTGCCAGCACCCGATCGGGGGGGGAGACCCAGTACTTC. Full variable domain (outside the CDR3, taken from reference TRBV2 and TRBJ2-5): EPEVTQTPSHQVTQMGQEVILRCVPISNHLYFYWYRQILGQKVEFLVSFYNNEISEKSEIFDDQFSVERPDGSNFTLKIRSTKLEDSAMYFCASTRSGGETQYFGPGTRLLVL.

This clone has only a few counts. The chain couples TRBV15 to TRBJ1-6; D possibly corresponds to TRBD1 (5 bases). Per germline, CDR1 LNHNV and CDR2 YYDKDF (reference sequence). Trimming removed 5 bases at V and 7 bases at J, with 12 bases between. This CDR3 contains 14 residues. CDR3 amino acids: CATSGGTQNSPLHF. The CDR3 DNA follows: TGTGCCACCAGCGGAGGGACGCAAAATTCACCCCTCCACTTT.

The V and J genes are TRBV5-1 and TRBJ2-1; TRBD1 agrees at 7 bases. The CDR3 extends over 14 amino acids. Germline assignment: CDR1 SGHRS and CDR2 YFSETQ. J gave up 5 bases and V 4 bases, and 6 bases lay outside the gene matches. This chain's CDR3 is CASSAGTADNEQFF. In nucleotides, the CDR3 is TGCGCCAGCAGCGCCGGGACAGCCGACAATGAGCAGTTCTTC.

V usage is TRBV27 and J usage is TRBJ1-5; D gene unclear. V lost 0 bases, J lost 2 bases, and 14 bases lay in between. The length of the CDR3 is 17 residues. CDR1 MNHEY and CDR2 SMNVEV come from the germline V gene (reference sequence). CDR3 nucleotides: TGTGCCAGCAGTTTATCGTTCTGGGAGGGCGGCAATCAGCCCCAGCATTTT. Its translation: CASSLSFWEGGNQPQHF.

A few counts support this clone. The chain links TRBV30 to TRBJ1-1, with a possible D match to TRBD1 (5 bases). Trimming stripped 8 bases from V and 4 bases from J, with 14 bases between. CDR3 size: 12 residues. CDR1 is GTSNPN and CDR2 is SVGIG in the germline V gene (reference sequence). Written as DNA, the CDR3 is TGTGCCCGAGGGGAGACCTCCACTGAAGCTTTCTTT. Its protein product is CARGETSTEAFF. Supplemented by reference TRBV30 and TRBJ1-1, the full variable domain reads SQTIHQWPATLVQPVGSPLSLECTVEGTSNPNLYWYRQAAGRGLQLLFYSVGIGQISSEVPQNLSASRPQDRQFILSSKKLLLSDSGFYLCARGETSTEAFFGQGTRLTVV.

The genes are TRBV5-1 and TRBJ2-3; D might be TRBD1 (6 bases). The V gene lost 1 base and the J gene lost 0 bases, with 30 bases spanning the gap. Per germline, CDR1 SGHRS and CDR2 YFSETQ. CDR3 length equals 22 residues. For the CDR3, the DNA is TGCGCCAGCAGCTTGTTTCTTTCGTCTACGGACAGACGAGGCTTGAGCACAGATACGCAGTATTTT. It codes for CASSLFLSSTDRRGLSTDTQYF.

There are a few counts of this clone. The CDR3 sequence: CASSPLANEQFF. CDR3 DNA sequence: TGCGCCAGCAGCCCCCTCGCCAATGAGCAGTTCTTC. V is TRBV5-1 and J is TRBJ2-1; D gene ambiguous. This CDR3 comprises 12 residues. Trimming left V 4 bases short and J 6 bases short, with 8 bases between. CDR1 and CDR2 (germline): SGHRS, YFSETQ.

This clone was seen more than once but under ten times. The V call is TRBV21-1, the J call TRBJ1-1. TRBV21-1 is a listed pseudogene. CDR3 length: 13 amino acids. The CDR3 sequence: CASVAPMNTEAFF. The CDR3 coding sequence is TGTGCCAGCGTAGCACCTATGAACACTGAAGCTTTCTTT.

This clone appeared a few times. The chain carries TRBV7-9 and TRBJ1-4, with D uncertain. The ends were cut back, 3 bases at V and 8 bases at J, with 19 bases in the middle. CDR3 length equals 16 residues. Germline V CDR1 and CDR2: SEHNR, FQNEAQ (reference sequence). The CDR3 spells CASSLDGLQSGEKLFF. The CDR3 bases are TGTGCCAGCAGCTTGGACGGACTTCAAAGCGGGGAAAAACTGTTTTTT.

About this clone: Distinct nucleotide sequences in the sample also encode this CDR3. This chain joins TRBV6-5 and TRBJ1-5, with 7 bases lining up with TRBD1. J lost 1 base, V lost 6 bases, and 3 bases had no gene match. Germline V gene lookup returns CDR1 MNHEY and CDR2 SVGAGI. This CDR3 contains 14 residues. CDR3 nucleotide sequence: TGTGCCAGCAGAACAGGGGCCAGCAATCAGCCCCAGCATTTT. This gives the protein CASRTGASNQPQHF.

Details on this clone: The sample carries other DNA sequences with the same CDR3. V and J are TRBV7-9 and TRBJ2-5; no clear D. Germline V gene sequence: CDR1 SEHNR, CDR2 FQNEAQ (reference sequence). The CDR3 extends over 11 amino acids. V dropped 5 bases and J dropped 5 bases, with 6 bases sitting between them. The CDR3 DNA follows: TGTGCCAGCAGCCCCGGGGAGACCCAGTACTTC. This translates into CASSPGETQYF.

The sample holds a few counts of this clone. The chain recombines TRBV10-3 with TRBJ2-2; D not resolved. Trimming pared 4 bases from V and 1 base from J, leaving 7 bases between. Germline values: CDR1 ENHRY, CDR2 SYGVKD. The CDR3 runs to 14 residues. The CDR3, as DNA: TGTGCCATCAGTGTCCAGGAGAACACCGGGGAGCTGTTTTTT. Its translation: CAISVQENTGELFF.

This clone was detected only a few times. The CDR3 DNA is TGTGCCAGCTCACTAGGGACTAGCGACTACAATGAGCAGTTCTTC. Encoded protein: CASSLGTSDYNEQFF. This chain joins TRBV18 and TRBJ2-1, with 10 bases matching TRBD2. The J segment lost 3 bases and the V segment lost 4 bases, leaving 3 bases of the junction unmatched. CDR1 and CDR2 (germline): KGHSH, LQKENI. The CDR3 runs 15 residues.

There are a few counts of this clone. The chain combines TRBV2 with TRBJ1-2; no reliable D call. The V end was cut by 7 bases, the J end by 8 bases, with 11 bases between. The CDR3 is 11 residues long. CDR1 and CDR2 from the germline V gene are SNHLY and FYNNEI. DNA for the CDR3: TGTGCCAGCACCGAACGGCACGGCTACACCTTC. Protein: CASTERHGYTF.

The rearrangement links TRBV18 to TRBJ1-1, with 10 bases matching TRBD1. Germline V lookup: CDR1 KGHSH, CDR2 LQKENI. The trim removed 3 bases at V and 4 bases at J, leaving 11 bases unmatched. The CDR3 is 17 residues long. CDR3 loop: CASSPSNLRTGGTEAFF. The CDR3 nucleotides read TGTGCCAGCTCACCGTCGAATCTACGGACAGGGGGCACTGAAGCTTTCTTT.

The rearrangement uses TRBV7-9 and TRBJ1-1; the D is unclear. The germline V and J ends were trimmed by 2 bases and 5 bases, with 21 bases remaining between them. CDR1 SEHNR and CDR2 FQNEAQ come from the germline V gene (reference sequence). The length of the CDR3 is 17 residues. CDR3: CASSLSALGAGATEAFF. In nucleotides, the CDR3 is TGTGCCAGCAGCTTATCGGCCCTCGGAGCCGGAGCAACTGAAGCTTTCTTT.

This clone was seen only a few times. The V gene is TRBV18, the J gene TRBJ2-7; 9 nucleotides match TRBD1. The V gene end was trimmed by 3 bases and the J gene end by 6 bases; junction bases not matched to a gene: 6. The CDR3 length is 14 residues. CDR1 and CDR2 (germline): KGHSH, LQKENI. The chain's CDR3 is CASSPQGQGGEQYF. Written as DNA, the CDR3 is TGTGCCAGCTCACCTCAGGGACAGGGAGGCGAGCAGTACTTC. Variable domain in full (rest from reference TRBV18 and TRBJ2-7): NAGVMQNPRHLVRRRGQEARLRCSPMKGHSHVYWYRQLPEEGLKFMVYLQKENIIDESGMPKERFSAEFPKEGPSILRIQQVVRGDSAAYFCASSPQGQGGEQYFGPGTRLTVT.

This clone was detected only a few times. The rearrangement links TRBV2 to TRBJ1-1, with D uncertain. Deletions cut 5 bases from V and 1 base from J, with 11 bases between. The CDR3 length is 14 residues. CDR1 is SNHLY, CDR2 FYNNEI, per germline. The CDR3 region has the DNA TGTGCCAGCAGTCCATTGGGTGGGAACACTGAAGCTTTCTTT. It encodes CASSPLGGNTEAFF.

This clone was detected only a few times. The chain carries TRBV5-1 and TRBJ2-3; the match to TRBD2 covers 11 bases. V shed 0 bases, J shed 5 bases, and the junction held 8 bases outside the gene matches. The CDR3 loop spans 17 amino acids. From germline, CDR1 is SGHRS and CDR2 YFSETQ. This CDR3 is CASSLEVAGGPGDTQYF. The CDR3 DNA sequence: TGCGCCAGCAGCTTGGAGGTAGCGGGGGGGCCTGGAGATACGCAGTATTTT.

Turning to this clone: Other DNA sequences in this sample translate to the same CDR3. This chain joins TRBV9 and TRBJ2-6; D remains ambiguous. Germline CDR1 reads SGDLS; CDR2 reads YYNGEE. This CDR3 comprises 13 residues. Trimming took off 8 bases at V and 0 bases at J, with 6 bases between the two ends. CDR3 region: CASSPSGANVLTF. CDR3 DNA sequence: TGTGCCAGTTCCCCCTCTGGGGCCAACGTCCTGACTTTC.

The table lists this clone with a few counts. This chain uses TRBV6-1 with TRBJ1-2; D unresolved. Germline CDR1 reads MNHNS; CDR2 reads SASEGT. This CDR3 is built from 12 residues. The V gene lost 2 bases and the J gene lost 7 bases, with 8 bases spanning the gap. The CDR3 protein is CASSENLFGYTF. CDR3 DNA: TGTGCCAGCAGTGAAAACCTATTTGGCTACACCTTC.

This clone was found a few times. This chain connects TRBV27 to TRBJ1-5; maybe TRBD1 (6 bases). Looked up from germline, CDR1 is MNHEY and CDR2 is SMNVEV (reference sequence). V was cut by 5 bases and J by 3 bases, with 17 bases left in between. This CDR3 has 16 residues. CDR3 DNA: TGTGCCAGCAGTCCAAGGGGGATGAGTGTCAATCAGCCCCAGCATTTT. It encodes CASSPRGMSVNQPQHF.

This clone has only a few counts. The DNA for the CDR3 is TGCGCCAGCAGCTCCCAGCCCCCCGGGGGCTACACCTTC. This gives the protein CASSSQPPGGYTF. This chain links TRBV5-1 with TRBJ1-2; the D is unclear. CDR1 is SGHRS and CDR2 is YFSETQ in the germline V gene. The CDR3 extends over 13 amino acids. V lost 3 bases and J lost 8, with 14 bases in between.

This clone was recorded a few times. This chain uses TRBV7-9 with TRBJ2-1; D not resolved. CDR1 SEHNR and CDR2 FQNEAQ come from the germline V gene (reference sequence). With 2 bases removed from V and 6 bases from J, the gap between germline ends came to 8 bases. The CDR3 runs 13 residues. CDR3 sequence: CASSLMDSNEQFF. The CDR3 nucleotides read TGTGCCAGCAGCTTAATGGATTCCAATGAGCAGTTCTTC.

This clone was picked up a small number of times. The CDR3 DNA is TGTGCCTGGATAGGGGACAGGGCTAATTACTACAATGAGCAGTTCTTC. Protein sequence: CAWIGDRANYYNEQFF. The chain is built from TRBV30 and TRBJ2-1; 9 bases line up with TRBD1. The V segment lost 4 bases and the J segment 3 bases; nucleotides outside the gene matches: 10. CDR1 is GTSNPN, CDR2 SVGIG, per germline (reference sequence). This CDR3 has 16 residues.

The J gene is TRBJ1-2, the V gene TRBV7-9; 7 bases match TRBD1. J lost 5 bases, V lost 3 bases, and 3 bases had no gene match. The CDR3 runs to 13 residues. The germline gives CDR1 SEHNR, CDR2 FQNEAQ (reference sequence). CDR3 coding DNA: TGTGCCAGCAGCTTGACAGGGAGATATGGCTACACCTTC. Translating gives CASSLTGRYGYTF.

V is TRBV6-6 and J is TRBJ2-1, with 7 bases fitting TRBD2. With 6 bases clipped from V and 9 bases from J, the junction kept 11 bases outside the gene matches. The length of the CDR3 is 14 residues. In germline, CDR1 is MNHNY, CDR2 SVGAGI (reference sequence). The CDR3 loop reads CASSTGTTISEQFF. CDR3 nucleotides: TGTGCCAGCAGCACCGGGACTACAATCAGTGAGCAGTTCTTC.

This clone has only a few counts. The same CDR3 can be traced to other DNA sequences in this sample. The chain couples TRBV10-3 to TRBJ2-7, with 7 bases fitting TRBD2. The CDR3 covers 12 residues. The V and J ends lost 5 bases and 3 bases, in that order; junction bases with no gene match: 1. From germline, CDR1 is ENHRY and CDR2 SYGVKD. CDR3 sequence: CAISSGGYEQYF. DNA for the CDR3: TGTGCCATCAGTTCGGGAGGCTACGAGCAGTACTTC.

This clone was counted only a few times. The V gene is TRBV30, the J gene TRBJ2-1; possibly TRBD2 for D (6 bases). Per the germline V gene, CDR1 is GTSNPN and CDR2 is SVGIG (reference sequence). The CDR3 is 13 residues long. V lost 2 bases and J lost 9, with 14 bases in between. The CDR3, as DNA: TGTGCCTGGAGTAGGAGGACTACAACTGAGCAGTTCTTC. Its protein is CAWSRRTTTEQFF.

The rearrangement uses TRBV19 and TRBJ2-5, with D perhaps TRBD2 (5 bases). The CDR3 spans 15 residues. V lost 3 bases, J lost 5 bases, and 16 bases lay in between. CDR1 LNHDA and CDR2 SQIVND come from the germline V gene (reference sequence). The CDR3 protein is CASSISSTSAETQYF. The CDR3, as DNA: TGTGCCAGTAGTATCTCCTCTACTAGTGCGGAGACCCAGTACTTC.